The present T cell receptor beta chain was sequenced within a study of response to subunit inactivated influenza vaccine. Study-wide results and caveats: Every seasonal influenza vaccination brings in few new T cells, the authors suggested.

TCRdb itself ran the RT-PCR reads through MiXCR, one entry per CDR3 protein. The sample shows about 780,000 distinct CDR3 sequences, 18% of them seen only once. The CDR3 is 15 amino acids. The germline V gene encodes CDR1 SGHRS and CDR2 YFSETQ. Unmatched junction bases numbered 12, after V lost 4 bases and J lost 8 bases. With respect to this clonotype: Its antigen is unknown.

The sample was PBMCs from blood, taken approximately 5 days after vaccination. The chain recombines TRBV5-1 with TRBJ1-1; TRBD1 matches 9 bases. The source is a man aged 45 to 65 who received an inactivated influenza vaccine. CDR3 protein: CASSLGYTGGTEAFF. CDR3 nucleotides: TGCGCCAGCAGCCTAGGATATACAGGGGGCACGGAAGCTTTCTTT.